This record looks at one T cell receptor beta chain sequence and its context. Generated by immunoSEQ multiplex PCR, the TCRdb table keeps only in-frame clones and is missing some. The sample records roughly 140,000 clones, approximately 94% being singletons. The CDR3 loop spans 16 amino acids. Trimming cost V 2 bases and J 0 bases, with 11 bases left between them. Germline CDR1 is MNHNS and CDR2 is SASEGT. These data come from a study of OX40 agonist ivuxolimab in advanced cancers. Material: CD4+ or CD8+ T cells sorted from blood, obtained in a trial of the OX40 agonist ivuxolimab. The V and J genes are TRBV6-1 and TRBJ2-1; D is perhaps TRBD2 (5 bases). This TCR derives from an adult with an advanced solid tumor such as melanoma, head and neck, liver or kidney cancer. The CDR3 DNA reads TGTGCCAGCAGTGAAAGGCGGGTGAGCTCCTACAATGAGCAGTTCTTC. Amino acid sequence: CASSERRVSSYNEQFF.